The text below deals with one T cell receptor (beta chain). V lost 3 bases and J lost 4; bases outside the gene matches: 5. The V gene's germline CDR1 is MNHNS and CDR2 SASEGT. CDR3 length equals 15 residues. The protocol was immunoSEQ multiplex PCR, while the TCRdb copy is restricted to in-frame clones and leaves out a portion. This table holds around 200,000 clones, roughly three quarters found once. This entry comes from a study of cytotoxic CD8 clonotypes in ibrutinib-treated CLL. The sequence derives from a human donor with chronic lymphocytic leukemia. Specimen: PBMCs, collected after 12 months of ibrutinib treatment. The rearrangement joins TRBV6-1 to TRBJ2-1; 8 nucleotides agree with TRBD1. CDR3: CASSDTGGQYNEQFF. In DNA form, the CDR3 reads TGTGCCAGCAGTGACACAGGGGGACAATACAATGAGCAGTTCTTC.